This entry describes one T cell receptor (beta chain). CDR3 length: 14 amino acids. Germline V gene lookup returns CDR1 SGHRS and CDR2 YFSETQ. Trimming removed 0 bases from V and 7 bases from J, with 8 bases in between. Stated time point: patch test 3, about 24 weeks after DPC sensitization. Treatment specified: therapeutic diphenylcyclopropenone sensitization with weekly scalp DPC. Samples of blood were obtained prior to the application of each patch test. Non-pregnant alopecia patients aged 18 to 70, suitable for DPC therapy. Total RNA was isolated from unfractionated whole blood. This specimen comes from a study of human T cells and chemical hapten exposure. Separate cDNA molecules received unique molecular identifiers, which the library attached to them. TCRdb processed the RACE reads anew with MiXCR; each CDR3 protein has one entry. The sample lists tens of thousands of distinct CDR3 sequences, roughly 10% occurring once.

The origin of this receptor is a woman in her 50s with alopecia areata. Some clones in this sample may be carry-over from other donors' samples. The rearrangement uses TRBV5-1 and TRBJ1-6; a weak D match, TRBD1 (6 bases). Sample: whole blood, taken in connection with sensitization to the hapten diphenylcyclopropenone (DPC). The CDR3 is CASSLGTVNSPLHF. In DNA form, the CDR3 reads TGCGCCAGCAGCTTGGGGACAGTCAATTCACCCCTCCACTTT.